The rows below give T cell receptor beta chains drawn from one sample of a study of T cells in localized non-small cell lung cancer. Data came from immunoSEQ multiplex PCR; TCRdb stores just in-frame clones and leaves some out. The data show around 34,000 clones, 93% seen once. The starting material was peripheral blood, obtained before any cancer treatment. Receptors originate from a female donor at least 60 years old with stage I lung adenocarcinoma. Each CDR3 is given without its conserved first and last residue.

V gene	J gene	CDR3 protein
TRBV11-1	TRBJ2-2	ASRPGTSGTNTGELF
TRBV27	TRBJ1-1	ASSLKENTEAF
TRBV7-2	TRBJ2-7	ASSLTGESSYEQY
TRBV10-3	TRBJ1-1	AIRTGGLGTEAF
TRBV7-2	TRBJ1-5	ASSSQGSGGAQH
TRBV12-5	TRBJ2-5	ASGLPGIFQETQY
TRBV29-1	TRBJ2-3	SARAGTASTDTQY
TRBV14	TRBJ2-1	ASSQDGQRGPWDEQF
TRBV4-3	TRBJ1-4	ASSQDLQALLEKLF
TRBV6-5	TRBJ1-1	ASSSPRQGGTEAF
TRBV19	TRBJ1-4	ASSIGEAMRGKLF
TRBV7-2	TRBJ1-4	ASSFGRLEKLF
TRBV7-2	TRBJ2-2	ASSLIPGELF
TRBV27	TRBJ1-4	ASSLNHYEKLF
TRBV9	.	ASSVFQGSHEQY
TRBV29-1	TRBJ2-2	SVGVRRNTGELF
TRBV6-1	TRBJ1-5	ASSEVNNQPQH
TRBV19	TRBJ1-5	ASKGGSGTGNQPQH